This T cell receptor beta chain comes out of a study of cytomegalovirus exposure and HLA in healthy donors. The overall study: An earlier analysis identified approximately 120 million unique TCR beta sequences in 150 million to 200 million T cells.

To note about this clone: Its matching antigen is unknown.

The CDR3 runs 16 residues. The V end lost 2 bases, the J end lost 0 bases, and 11 bases lay between the germline ends. Germline CDR1 is SNHLY and CDR2 is FYNNEI. Findings and caveats of the study: Researchers reported from a later analysis that most CMV-associated TCR beta chains appeared HLA-restricted.

13 Jbeta primers and 60 Vbeta primers were used for the PCR. Clones were sequenced by immunoSEQ multiplex PCR, and TCRdb holds only the in-frame ones, with some missing. The data show approximately 190,000 clones, with about 79% seen just once and roughly 0.098% held by the top ten. The V call is TRBV2, the J call TRBJ1-5; weak D call: TRBD1 (5 bases). The receptor comes from a boy aged 2 to 10 in good health and CMV-seronegative. The sequenced sample was PBMCs. CDR3: CASSERGQTSNQPQHF. CDR3 coding DNA: TGTGCCAGCAGTGAAAGGGGTCAGACTAGCAATCAGCCCCAGCATTTT.